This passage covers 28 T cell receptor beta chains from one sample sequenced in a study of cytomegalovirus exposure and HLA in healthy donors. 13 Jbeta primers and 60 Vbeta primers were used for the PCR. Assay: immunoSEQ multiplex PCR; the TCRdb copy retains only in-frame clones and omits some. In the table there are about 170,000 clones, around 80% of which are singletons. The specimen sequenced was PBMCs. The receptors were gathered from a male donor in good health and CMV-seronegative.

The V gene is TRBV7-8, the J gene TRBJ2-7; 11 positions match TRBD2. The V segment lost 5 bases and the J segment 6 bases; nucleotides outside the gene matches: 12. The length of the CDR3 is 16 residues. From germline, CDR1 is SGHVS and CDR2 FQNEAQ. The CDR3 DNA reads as TGTGCCAGCAGCAGGCGGGTAGCGGGAGGGCCAGTCGAGCAGTACTTC. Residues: CASSRRVAGGPVEQYF.

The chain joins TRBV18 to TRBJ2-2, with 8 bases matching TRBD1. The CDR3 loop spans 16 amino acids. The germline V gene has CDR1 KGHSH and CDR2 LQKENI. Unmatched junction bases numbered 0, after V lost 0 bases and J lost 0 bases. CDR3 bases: TGTGCCAGCTCACCACCGGACAGGGCGAACACCGGGGAGCTGTTTTTT. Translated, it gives CASSPPDRANTGELFF.

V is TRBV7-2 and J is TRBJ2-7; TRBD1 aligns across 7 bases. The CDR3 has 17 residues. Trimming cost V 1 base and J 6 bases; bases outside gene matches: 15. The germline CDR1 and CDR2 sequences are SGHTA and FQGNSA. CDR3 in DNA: TGTGCCAGCAGCTTAGTGCCCCCACAGGGGAAACAGGGCGAGCAGTACTTC. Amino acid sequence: CASSLVPPQGKQGEQYF.

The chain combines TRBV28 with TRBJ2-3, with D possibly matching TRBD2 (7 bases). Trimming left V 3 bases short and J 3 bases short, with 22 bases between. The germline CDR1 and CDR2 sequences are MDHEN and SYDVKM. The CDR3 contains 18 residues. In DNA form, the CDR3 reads TGTGCCAGCAGTTTCGGGCGGGGGCCGACATTAATTACAGATACGCAGTATTTT. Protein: CASSFGRGPTLITDTQYF.

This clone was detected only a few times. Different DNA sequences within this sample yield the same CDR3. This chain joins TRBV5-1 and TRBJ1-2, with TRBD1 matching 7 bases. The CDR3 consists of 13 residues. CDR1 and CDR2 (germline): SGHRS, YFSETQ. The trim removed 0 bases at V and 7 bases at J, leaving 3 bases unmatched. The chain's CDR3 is CASSLEGAGGYTF. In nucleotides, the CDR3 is TGCGCCAGCAGCTTGGAGGGGGCTGGTGGCTACACCTTC.

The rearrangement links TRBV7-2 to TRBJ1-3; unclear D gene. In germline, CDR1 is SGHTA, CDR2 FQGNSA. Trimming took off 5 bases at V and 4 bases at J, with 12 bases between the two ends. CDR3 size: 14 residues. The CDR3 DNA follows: TGTGCCAGCAGCGTACAGAGTACCGGAAACACCATATATTTT. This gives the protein CASSVQSTGNTIYF.

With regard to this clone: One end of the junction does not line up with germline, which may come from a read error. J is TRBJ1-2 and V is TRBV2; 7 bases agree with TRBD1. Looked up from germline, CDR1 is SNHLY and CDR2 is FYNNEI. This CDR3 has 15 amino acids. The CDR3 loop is CASGDRQGLDYGYTF. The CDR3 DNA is TGTGCCAGCGGTGACCGACAGGGTCTTGACTATGGCTACACCTTC.

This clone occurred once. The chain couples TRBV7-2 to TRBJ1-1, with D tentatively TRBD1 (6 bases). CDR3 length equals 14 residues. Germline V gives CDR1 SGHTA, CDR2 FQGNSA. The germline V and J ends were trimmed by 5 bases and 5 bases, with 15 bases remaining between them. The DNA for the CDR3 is TGTGCCAGCAGCCCGCGAGGGACACTAACTGAAGCTTTCTTT. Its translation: CASSPRGTLTEAFF.

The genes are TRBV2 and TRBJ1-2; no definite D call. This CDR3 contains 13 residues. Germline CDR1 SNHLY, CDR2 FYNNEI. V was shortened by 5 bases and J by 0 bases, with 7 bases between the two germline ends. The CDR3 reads CASSSRSNYGYTF. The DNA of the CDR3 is TGTGCCAGCAGTAGCAGGTCTAACTATGGCTACACCTTC.

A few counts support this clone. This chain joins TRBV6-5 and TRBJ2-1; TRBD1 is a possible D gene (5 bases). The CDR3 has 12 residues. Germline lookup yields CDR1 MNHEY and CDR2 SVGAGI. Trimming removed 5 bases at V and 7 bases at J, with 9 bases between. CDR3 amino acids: CASSHRFNEQFF. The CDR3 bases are TGTGCCAGCAGTCACAGGTTTAATGAGCAGTTCTTC.

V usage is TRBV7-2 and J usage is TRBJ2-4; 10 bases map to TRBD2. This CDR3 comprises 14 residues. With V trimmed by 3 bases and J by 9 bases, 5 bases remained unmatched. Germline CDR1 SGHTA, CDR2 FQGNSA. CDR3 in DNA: TGTGCCAGCAGCTTGAGCGGGGGGGGCGGCATTCAGTACTTC. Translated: CASSLSGGGGIQYF.

In DNA, the CDR3 is TGTGCCAGTAGTATAGGAGGGAAGGGAGGCGAGCAGTACTTC. Amino acids: CASSIGGKGGEQYF. The rearrangement uses TRBV19 and TRBJ2-7, with D possibly TRBD2 on 6 matching bases. CDR1 is LNHDA, CDR2 SQIVND, per germline (reference sequence). V gave up 1 base and J gave up 6 bases, with 13 bases separating them. This CDR3 has 14 residues.

The CDR3 nucleotides are TGTGCCAGTAGGCCGGGTTCCTACAATGAGCAGTTCTTC. Protein product: CASRPGSYNEQFF. The chain combines TRBV19 with TRBJ2-1; D is unresolved. Germline assignment: CDR1 LNHDA and CDR2 SQIVND (reference sequence). Trimming stripped 6 bases from V and 1 base from J, with 7 bases between. CDR3 length equals 13 residues.

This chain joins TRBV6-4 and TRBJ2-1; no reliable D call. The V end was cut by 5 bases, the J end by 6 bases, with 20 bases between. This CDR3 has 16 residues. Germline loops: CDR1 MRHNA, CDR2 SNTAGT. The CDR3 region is CASSRAPVGSGNEQFF. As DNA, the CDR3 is TGTGCCAGCAGTCGCGCCCCTGTGGGTTCGGGCAATGAGCAGTTCTTC.

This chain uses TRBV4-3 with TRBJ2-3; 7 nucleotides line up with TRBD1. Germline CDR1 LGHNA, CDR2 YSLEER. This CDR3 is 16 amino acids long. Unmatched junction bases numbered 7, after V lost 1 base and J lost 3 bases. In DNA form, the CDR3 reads TGCGCCAGCAGCCAAGCTGGCCACAGGGGAACAGATACGCAGTATTTT. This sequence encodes CASSQAGHRGTDTQYF.

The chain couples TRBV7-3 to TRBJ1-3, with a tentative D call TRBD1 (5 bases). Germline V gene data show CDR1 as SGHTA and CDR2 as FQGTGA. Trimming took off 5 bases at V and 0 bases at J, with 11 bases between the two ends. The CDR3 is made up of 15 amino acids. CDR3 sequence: CASSLGPGSGNTIYF. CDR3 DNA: TGTGCCAGCAGCCTGGGGCCCGGCTCTGGAAACACCATATATTTT.

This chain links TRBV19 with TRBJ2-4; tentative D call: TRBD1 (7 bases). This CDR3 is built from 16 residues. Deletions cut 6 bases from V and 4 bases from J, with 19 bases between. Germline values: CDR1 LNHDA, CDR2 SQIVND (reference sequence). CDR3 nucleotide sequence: TGTGCCAGTAGCACCGCCGCAGGGGGGTTGAAAAACATTCAGTACTTC. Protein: CASSTAAGGLKNIQYF.

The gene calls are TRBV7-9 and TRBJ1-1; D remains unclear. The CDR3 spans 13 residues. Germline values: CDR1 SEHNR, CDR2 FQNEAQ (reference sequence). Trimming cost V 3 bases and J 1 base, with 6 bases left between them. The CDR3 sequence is CASSFGSNTEAFF. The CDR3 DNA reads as TGTGCCAGCAGCTTCGGGTCGAACACTGAAGCTTTCTTT. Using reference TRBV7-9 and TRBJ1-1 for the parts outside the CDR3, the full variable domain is DTGVSQNPRHKITKRGQNVTFRCDPISEHNRLYWYRQTLGQGPEFLTYFQNEAQLEKSRLLSDRFSAERPKGSFSTLEIQRTEQGDSAMYLCASSFGSNTEAFFGQGTRLTVV.

The CDR3 protein is CASRRGPYNSPLHF. The DNA of the CDR3 is TGTGCCAGCAGAAGGGGGCCCTATAATTCACCCCTCCACTTT. This chain links TRBV6-5 with TRBJ1-6, with TRBD1 matching 7 bases. V was clipped by 6 bases and J by 2 bases; unmatched bases: 1. Germline lookup yields CDR1 MNHEY and CDR2 SVGAGI. This CDR3 comprises 14 residues.

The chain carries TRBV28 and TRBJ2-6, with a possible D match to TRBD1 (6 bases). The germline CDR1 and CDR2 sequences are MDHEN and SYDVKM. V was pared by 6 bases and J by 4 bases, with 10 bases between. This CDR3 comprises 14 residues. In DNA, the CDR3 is TGTGCCAGCAGGGTGGGGGCAGGGGCCAACGTCCTGACTTTC. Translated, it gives CASRVGAGANVLTF.

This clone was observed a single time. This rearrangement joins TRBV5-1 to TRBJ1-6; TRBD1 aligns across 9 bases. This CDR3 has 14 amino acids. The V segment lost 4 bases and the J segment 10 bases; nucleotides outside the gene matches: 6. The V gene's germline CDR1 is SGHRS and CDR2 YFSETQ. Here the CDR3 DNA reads TGCGCCAGCAGCGCCCGACAGGGGGACTCACCCCTCCACTTT. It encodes CASSARQGDSPLHF.

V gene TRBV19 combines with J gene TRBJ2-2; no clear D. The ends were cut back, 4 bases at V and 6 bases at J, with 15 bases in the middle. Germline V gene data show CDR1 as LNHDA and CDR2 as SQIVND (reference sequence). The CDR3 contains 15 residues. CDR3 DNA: TGTGCCAGTAGTACCCGCCGAATAGAAGCCGGGGAGCTGTTTTTT. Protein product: CASSTRRIEAGELFF.

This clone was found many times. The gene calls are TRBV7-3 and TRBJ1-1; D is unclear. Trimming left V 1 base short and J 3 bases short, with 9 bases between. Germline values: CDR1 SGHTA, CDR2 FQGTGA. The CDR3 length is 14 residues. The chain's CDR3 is CASSLNPSDTEAFF. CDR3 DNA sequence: TGTGCCAGCAGCTTAAACCCTTCGGACACTGAAGCTTTCTTT.

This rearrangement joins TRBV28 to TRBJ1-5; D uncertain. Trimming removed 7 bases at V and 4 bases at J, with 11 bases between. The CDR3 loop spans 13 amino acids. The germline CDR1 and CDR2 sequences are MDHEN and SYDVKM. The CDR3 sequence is CASKSGGNQPQHF. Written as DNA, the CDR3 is TGTGCCAGCAAATCGGGAGGGAATCAGCCCCAGCATTTT.

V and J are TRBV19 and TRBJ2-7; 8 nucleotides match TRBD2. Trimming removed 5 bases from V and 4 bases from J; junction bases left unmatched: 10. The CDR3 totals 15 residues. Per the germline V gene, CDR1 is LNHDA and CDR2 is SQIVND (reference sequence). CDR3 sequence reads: CASSSHRTSQYEQYF. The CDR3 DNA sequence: TGTGCCAGTAGTTCTCACAGGACTAGCCAGTACGAGCAGTACTTC.

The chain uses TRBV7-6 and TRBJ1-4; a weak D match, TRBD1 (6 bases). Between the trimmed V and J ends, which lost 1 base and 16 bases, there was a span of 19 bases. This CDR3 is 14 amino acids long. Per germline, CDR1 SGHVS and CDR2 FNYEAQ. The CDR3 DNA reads TGTGCCAGCAGCTTAGAGGTTTTTGGGACACCCGGGTTTTTT. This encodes CASSLEVFGTPGFF. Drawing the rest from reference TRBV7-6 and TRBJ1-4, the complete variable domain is GAGVSQSPRYKVTKRGQDVALRCDPISGHVSLYWYRQALGQGPEFLTYFNYEAQQDKSGLPNDRFSAERPEGSISTLTIQRTEQRDSAMYRCASSLEVFGTPGFFGSGTQLSVL.

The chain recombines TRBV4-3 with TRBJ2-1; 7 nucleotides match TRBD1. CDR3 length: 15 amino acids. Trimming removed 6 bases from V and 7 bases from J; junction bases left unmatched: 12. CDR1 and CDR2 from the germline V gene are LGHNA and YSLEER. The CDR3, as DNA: TGCGCCAGCAGTCGCTGGACAGGAAACTCGAATGAGCAGTTCTTC. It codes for CASSRWTGNSNEQFF.

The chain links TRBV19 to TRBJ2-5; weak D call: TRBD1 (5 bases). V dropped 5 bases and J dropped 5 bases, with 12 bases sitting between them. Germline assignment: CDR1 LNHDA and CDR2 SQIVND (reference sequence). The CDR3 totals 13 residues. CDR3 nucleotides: TGTGCCAGTAGTCGGACAAGAACGGAGACCCAGTACTTC. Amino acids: CASSRTRTETQYF.